The 7 T cell receptor beta chains listed next were all sequenced from one sample in a study of blood T cell repertoires in COVID-19 (dated by TCRdb to 2020 to 2022). The library was obtained by the immunoSEQ multiplex PCR assay. In TCRdb, the immuneACCESS table is reduced to in-frame sequences with V and J assigned. These tables do not hold every clone; where another copy was compared, an unresolved V gene accounts for under half, and the others remain unexplained. The sample has around 220,000 clones on record, 75% to 90% of them singletons. The ten top clones hold over 7% of the sample. Source material: peripheral blood. These receptors originate from a woman of 80 years or more with COVID-19, enrolled during active disease.

The rearrangement uses TRBV27 and TRBJ1-1; the D gene is possibly TRBD1 (6 bases). V was shortened by 8 bases and J by 3 bases, with 13 bases between the two germline ends. The germline V gene has CDR1 MNHEY and CDR2 SMNVEV (reference sequence). The CDR3 covers 13 residues. CDR3 sequence reads: CASAPGTYTEAFF. DNA of the CDR3: TGTGCCAGCGCCCCAGGGACATACACTGAAGCTTTCTTT.

The chain joins TRBV27 to TRBJ1-5; unclear D gene. V was shortened by 6 bases and J by 2 bases, with 14 bases between the two germline ends. CDR1 is MNHEY and CDR2 is SMNVEV in the germline V gene (reference sequence). The CDR3 covers 15 residues. CDR3 loop: CASRSRDLGNQPQHF. The CDR3 DNA follows: TGTGCCAGCAGGTCCCGGGATTTGGGCAATCAGCCCCAGCATTTT.

The chain has TRBV6-6 and TRBJ1-1; D call uncertain. The CDR3 contains 14 residues. CDR1 is MNHNY and CDR2 is SVGAGI in the germline V gene (reference sequence). The V gene lost 2 bases and the J gene lost 3 bases, with 10 bases spanning the gap. This CDR3 reads CASSYAGLDTEAFF. DNA for the CDR3: TGTGCCAGCAGTTACGCAGGCCTGGACACTGAAGCTTTCTTT.

CDR3 loop: CASIGGQGRVSNTEAFF. Written as DNA, the CDR3 is TGTGCCAGTATTGGGGGACAGGGAAGAGTCTCGAACACTGAAGCTTTCTTT. This sequence joins TRBV19 and TRBJ1-1; TRBD1 agrees at 9 bases. Germline loops: CDR1 LNHDA, CDR2 SQIVND (reference sequence). The CDR3 has 17 residues. The J segment lost 1 base and the V segment lost 7 bases, leaving 13 bases of the junction unmatched.

The CDR3: CASIGRRGRAFF. The CDR3 bases are TGTGCCAGCATAGGGCGGAGGGGCCGTGCTTTCTTT. The chain combines TRBV27 with TRBJ1-1; weak D call: TRBD1 (5 bases). Trimming pared 7 bases from V and 11 bases from J, leaving 17 bases between. The CDR3 is 12 residues long. The germline V gene has CDR1 MNHEY and CDR2 SMNVEV (reference sequence).

This chain joins TRBV11-2 and TRBJ2-5; TRBD1 matches 8 bases. The germline gives CDR1 SGHAT, CDR2 FQNNGV. The CDR3 has 18 residues. With V trimmed by 1 base and J by 5 bases, 15 bases remained unmatched. CDR3 DNA: TGTGCCAGCAGCTTAGGGGAATCCGGGACAGGATTGCAGGAGACCCAGTACTTC. This codes for CASSLGESGTGLQETQYF.

This chain joins TRBV4-1 and TRBJ1-6; the D gene is possibly TRBD1 (6 bases). The CDR3 spans 15 residues. Germline V lookup: CDR1 MGHRA, CDR2 YSYEKL. V lost 1 base, J lost 10 bases, and 14 bases lay in between. Written as DNA, the CDR3 is TGCGCCAGCAGCCAAGTACCAGGGGATCGGTCACCCCTCCACTTT. Its translation: CASSQVPGDRSPLHF.